There are many counts of the clone carrying this T cell receptor (beta chain). At one end the junction does not follow the germline gene, possibly because of a read error. Synthesis of cDNA was accomplished via 5'RACE employing 10-nucleotide random UMIs. TCRdb re-analysed the 5' RACE reads in MiXCR, keeping a single row per CDR3 protein. The sample consists of 57,000 or so distinct CDR3 sequences, around 10% of them appearing once. This entry comes from a study of neurological immune-mediated disorders. A total of 2 million PBMCs stored at -80 degrees C provided the unsorted libraries. Germline assignment: CDR1 SGHDT and CDR2 YYEEEE. The CDR3 loop spans 15 amino acids.

The sequence derives from a man in his 60s in good health. This chain connects TRBV5-6 to TRBJ1-1, with D unclear. The specimen was PBMCs. CDR3 protein: CASNLEGYLNTEAFF. The DNA of the CDR3 is TGTGCCAGCAACTTGGAAGGTTACCTGAACACTGAAGCTTTCTTT.